Presented here are 3 T cell receptor beta chains from one specimen sequenced in a study of persistence of HIV-infected CD4 T cells. No antigen has been assigned to these receptors. The libraries were made with immunoSEQ version 4 in survey mode. Here immunoSEQ multiplex PCR was the method, and the copy in TCRdb shows in-frame clones only, minus some. In the table there are 30,000 to 40,000 clones, roughly four fifths of which are singletons. Cells were stimulated with overlapping HIV-1 Gag 15-mer peptides. Sorted nonresponding memory CD4+ T cells were CD40L-negative, CD69-negative, CD45RO-high. The input for sequencing was CD4+ T cells sorted from PBMCs after approximately 19-hour stimulation, taken from a patient who received antiretroviral therapy. All receptors derive from an adult woman with HIV who was CMV-seropositive.

This chain links TRBV15 with TRBJ1-5; D possibly corresponds to TRBD1 (5 bases). Per the germline V gene, CDR1 is LNHNV and CDR2 is YYDKDF (reference sequence). This CDR3 is 19 amino acids long. Trimming removed 4 bases at V and 2 bases at J, with 24 bases between. The CDR3 nucleotides read TGTGCCACCAGCATGTTTCCGCCGGGACGTTTAGGTGGCAATCAGCCCCAGCATTTT. Residues: CATSMFPPGRLGGNQPQHF.

The rearrangement uses TRBV5-1 and TRBJ1-1; D ambiguous. V lost 4 bases and J lost 7, with 14 bases in between. Germline V gene sequence: CDR1 SGHRS, CDR2 YFSETQ. CDR3 length: 13 amino acids. CDR3 nucleotide sequence: TGCGCCAGCAGCCTGAGAAACACGGGTGAAGCTTTCTTT. This gives the protein CASSLRNTGEAFF.

This clone appeared once. V gene TRBV7-9 combines with J gene TRBJ1-1, with D hard to call. The CDR3 has 14 residues. From germline, CDR1 is SEHNR and CDR2 FQNEAQ (reference sequence). The germline V and J ends were trimmed by 5 bases and 6 bases, with 16 bases remaining between them. CDR3 loop: CASSPDGLGPEAFF. The CDR3 nucleotides are TGTGCCAGCAGCCCAGACGGCCTAGGACCTGAAGCTTTCTTT.